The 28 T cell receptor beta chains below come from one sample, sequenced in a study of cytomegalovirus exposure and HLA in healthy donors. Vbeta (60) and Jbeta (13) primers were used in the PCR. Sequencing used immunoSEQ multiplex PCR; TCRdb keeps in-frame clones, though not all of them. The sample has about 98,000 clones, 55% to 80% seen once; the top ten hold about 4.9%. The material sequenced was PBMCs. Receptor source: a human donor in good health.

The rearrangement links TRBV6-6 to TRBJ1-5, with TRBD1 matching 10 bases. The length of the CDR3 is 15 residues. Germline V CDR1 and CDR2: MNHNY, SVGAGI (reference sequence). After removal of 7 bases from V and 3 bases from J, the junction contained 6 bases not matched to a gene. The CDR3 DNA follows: TGTGCCAGCAATCTGGGACAGGGGTTCAATCAGCCCCAGCATTTT. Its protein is CASNLGQGFNQPQHF.

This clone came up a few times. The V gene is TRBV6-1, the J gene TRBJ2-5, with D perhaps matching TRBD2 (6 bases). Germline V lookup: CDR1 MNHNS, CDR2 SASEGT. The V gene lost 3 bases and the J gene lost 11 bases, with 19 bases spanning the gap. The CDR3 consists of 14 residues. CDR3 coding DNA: TGTGCCAGCAGTGAGTTAAGCCGAACGGGGGAGCAGTACTTC. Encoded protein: CASSELSRTGEQYF.

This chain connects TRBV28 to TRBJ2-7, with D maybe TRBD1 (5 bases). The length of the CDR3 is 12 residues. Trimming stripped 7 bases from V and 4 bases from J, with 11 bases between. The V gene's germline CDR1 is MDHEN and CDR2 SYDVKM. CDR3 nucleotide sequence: TGTGCCAGCACGACAGTTCCTTACGAGCAGTACTTC. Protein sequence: CASTTVPYEQYF.

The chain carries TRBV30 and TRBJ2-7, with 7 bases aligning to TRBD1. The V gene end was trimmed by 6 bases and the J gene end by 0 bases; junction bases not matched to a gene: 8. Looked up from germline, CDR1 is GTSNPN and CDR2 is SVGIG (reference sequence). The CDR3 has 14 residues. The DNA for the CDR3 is TGTGCCTGTACTGGGACAGTCTCCTCCTACGAGCAGTACTTC. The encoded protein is CACTGTVSSYEQYF.

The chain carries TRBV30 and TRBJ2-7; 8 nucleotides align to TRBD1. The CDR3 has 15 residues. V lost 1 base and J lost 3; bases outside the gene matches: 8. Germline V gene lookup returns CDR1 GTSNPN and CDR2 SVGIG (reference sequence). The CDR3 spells CAWSDRTGKVYEQYF. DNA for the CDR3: TGTGCCTGGAGTGACCGGACAGGGAAGGTCTACGAGCAGTACTTC.

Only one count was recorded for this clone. The CDR3 nucleotides are TGTGCCAGCAGTCCCGAGACTAACACCGGGGAGCTGTTTTTT. Its translation: CASSPETNTGELFF. This chain connects TRBV2 to TRBJ2-2; D not resolved. V lost 5 bases and J 2 bases, leaving 9 bases between the germline ends. The CDR3 covers 14 residues. Germline V lookup: CDR1 SNHLY, CDR2 FYNNEI.

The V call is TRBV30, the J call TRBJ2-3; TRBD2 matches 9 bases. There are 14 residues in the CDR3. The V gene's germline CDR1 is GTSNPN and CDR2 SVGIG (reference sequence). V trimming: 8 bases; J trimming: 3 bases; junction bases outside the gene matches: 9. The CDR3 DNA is TGTGCCCTCAGCGCGGGAGGGCCGACAGATACGCAGTATTTT. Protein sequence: CALSAGGPTDTQYF.

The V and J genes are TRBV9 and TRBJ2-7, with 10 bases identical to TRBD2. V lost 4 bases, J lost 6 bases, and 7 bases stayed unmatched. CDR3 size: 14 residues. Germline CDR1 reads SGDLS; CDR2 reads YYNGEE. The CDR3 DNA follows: TGTGCCAGCAGCCCCCGGACTAGCGGAGGCGAGCAGTACTTC. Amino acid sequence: CASSPRTSGGEQYF.

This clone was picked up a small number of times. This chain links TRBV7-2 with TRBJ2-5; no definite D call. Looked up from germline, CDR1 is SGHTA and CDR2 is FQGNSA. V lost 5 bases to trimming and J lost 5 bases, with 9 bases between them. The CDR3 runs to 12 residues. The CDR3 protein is CASSPYGETQYF. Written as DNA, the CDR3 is TGTGCCAGCAGCCCATACGGGGAGACCCAGTACTTC.

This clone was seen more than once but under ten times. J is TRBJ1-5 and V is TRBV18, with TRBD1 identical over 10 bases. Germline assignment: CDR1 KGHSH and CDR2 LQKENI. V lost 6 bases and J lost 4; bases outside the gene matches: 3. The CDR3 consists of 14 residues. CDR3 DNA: TGTGCCAGCTCGCAGGGACAGGGGAATCAGCCCCAGCATTTT. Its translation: CASSQGQGNQPQHF. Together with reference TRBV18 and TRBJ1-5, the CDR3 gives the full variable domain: NAGVMQNPRHLVRRRGQEARLRCSPMKGHSHVYWYRQLPEEGLKFMVYLQKENIIDESGMPKERFSAEFPKEGPSILRIQQVVRGDSAAYFCASSQGQGNQPQHFGDGTRLSIL.

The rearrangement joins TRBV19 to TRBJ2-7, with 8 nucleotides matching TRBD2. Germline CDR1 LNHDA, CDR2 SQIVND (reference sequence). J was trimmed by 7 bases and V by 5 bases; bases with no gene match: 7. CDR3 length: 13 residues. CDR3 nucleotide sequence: TGTGCCAGTAGTGAGTACGGGACTAGAGAGCAGTACTTC. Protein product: CASSEYGTREQYF.

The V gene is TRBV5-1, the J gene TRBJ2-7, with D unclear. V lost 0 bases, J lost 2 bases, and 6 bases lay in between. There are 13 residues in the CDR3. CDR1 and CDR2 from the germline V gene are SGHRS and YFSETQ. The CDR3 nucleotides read TGCGCCAGCAGCTTGGACCCTACCTACGAGCAGTACTTC. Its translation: CASSLDPTYEQYF.

CDR3 sequence (DNA): TGTGCCAGCAGTTACTCGGCCAGGGGTGGCTACACCTTC. Translation: CASSYSARGGYTF. This chain uses TRBV6-5 with TRBJ1-2; perhaps TRBD1 as D (6 bases). CDR3 length: 13 residues. The germline gives CDR1 MNHEY, CDR2 SVGAGI. V lost 0 bases, J lost 7 bases, and 9 bases lay in between.

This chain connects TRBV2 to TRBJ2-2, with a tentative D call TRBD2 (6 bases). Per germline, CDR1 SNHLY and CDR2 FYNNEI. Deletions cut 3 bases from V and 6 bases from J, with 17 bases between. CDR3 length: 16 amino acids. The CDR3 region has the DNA TGTGCCAGCAGTGATGTCCGGGAGAATTATCCCGGGGAGCTGTTTTTT. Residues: CASSDVRENYPGELFF.

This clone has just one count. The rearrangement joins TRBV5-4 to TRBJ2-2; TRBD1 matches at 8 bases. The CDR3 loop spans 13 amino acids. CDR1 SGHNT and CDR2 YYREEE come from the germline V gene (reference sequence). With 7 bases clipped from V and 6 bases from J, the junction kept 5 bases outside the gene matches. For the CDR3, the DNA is TGTGCCAGCGGGCAGGGGGCGCCCGGGGAGCTGTTTTTT. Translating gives CASGQGAPGELFF.

DNA for the CDR3: TGTGCCAGTGCTACTAACGTTGAGCAGTTCTTC. It translates to CASATNVEQFF. The chain combines TRBV19 with TRBJ2-1; no definite D call. With 8 bases removed from V and 9 bases from J, the gap between germline ends came to 11 bases. The CDR3 runs 11 residues. Germline V CDR1 and CDR2: LNHDA, SQIVND (reference sequence).

In nucleotides, the CDR3 is TGTGCCAGCAGTTACTCAACTAGCGGAAACAATGAGCAGTTCTTC. It codes for CASSYSTSGNNEQFF. This sequence joins TRBV6-5 and TRBJ2-1; 8 nucleotides align to TRBD2. CDR3 length: 15 amino acids. J gave up 5 bases and V 0 bases, and 3 bases lay outside the gene matches. The germline CDR1 and CDR2 sequences are MNHEY and SVGAGI.

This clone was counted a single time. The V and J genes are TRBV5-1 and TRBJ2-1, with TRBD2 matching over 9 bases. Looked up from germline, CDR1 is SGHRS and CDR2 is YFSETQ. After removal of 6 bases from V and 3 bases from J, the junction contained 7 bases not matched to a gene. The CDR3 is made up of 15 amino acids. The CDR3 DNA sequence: TGCGCCAGCACAAGACTAGCGGACCTCTACAATGAGCAGTTCTTC. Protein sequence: CASTRLADLYNEQFF.

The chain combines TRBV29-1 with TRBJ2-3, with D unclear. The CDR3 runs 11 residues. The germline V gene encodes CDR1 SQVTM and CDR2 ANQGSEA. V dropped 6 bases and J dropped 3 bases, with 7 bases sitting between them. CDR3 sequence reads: CSVAETDTQYF. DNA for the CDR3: TGCAGCGTCGCTGAGACAGATACGCAGTATTTT.

The CDR3 sequence is CASSYSGTANTEAFF. The CDR3 DNA follows: TGTGCCAGCAGTTACTCAGGGACAGCGAACACTGAAGCTTTCTTT. The rearrangement uses TRBV6-5 and TRBJ1-1, with TRBD1 matching 7 bases. CDR3 length: 15 residues. The V and J ends lost 0 bases and 1 base, in that order; junction bases with no gene match: 2. Germline V gene lookup returns CDR1 MNHEY and CDR2 SVGAGI.

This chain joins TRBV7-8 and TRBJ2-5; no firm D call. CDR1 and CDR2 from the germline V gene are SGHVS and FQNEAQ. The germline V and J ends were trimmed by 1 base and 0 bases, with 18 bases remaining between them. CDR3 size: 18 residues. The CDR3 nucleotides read TGTGCCAGCAGCTTAGGTCCTGCGATTATCTCGTACCAAGAGACCCAGTACTTC. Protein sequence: CASSLGPAIISYQETQYF.

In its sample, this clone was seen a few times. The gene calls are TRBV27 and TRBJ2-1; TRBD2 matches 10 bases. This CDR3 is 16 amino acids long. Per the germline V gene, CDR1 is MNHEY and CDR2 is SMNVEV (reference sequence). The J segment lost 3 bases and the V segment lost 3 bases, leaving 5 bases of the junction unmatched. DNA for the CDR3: TGTGCCAGCAGTTTTCTAGCGGGAGAAGGCTACAATGAGCAGTTCTTC. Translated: CASSFLAGEGYNEQFF.

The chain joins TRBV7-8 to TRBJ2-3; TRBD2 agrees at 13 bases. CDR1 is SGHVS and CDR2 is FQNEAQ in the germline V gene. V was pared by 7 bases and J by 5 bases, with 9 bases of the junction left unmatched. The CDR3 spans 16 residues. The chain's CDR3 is CASNLLAGGRGDTQYF. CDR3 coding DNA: TGTGCCAGCAACCTACTAGCGGGAGGGCGGGGAGATACGCAGTATTTT. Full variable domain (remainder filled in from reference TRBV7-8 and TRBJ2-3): GAGVSQSPRYKVAKRGQDVALRCDPISGHVSLFWYQQALGQGPEFLTYFQNEAQLDKSGLPSDRFFAERPEGSVSTLKIQRTQQEDSAVYLCASNLLAGGRGDTQYFGPGTRLTVL.

The CDR3, as DNA: TGCGCCAGCGAAATACAGGGTAACAATGAGCAGTTCTTC. Translating it yields CASEIQGNNEQFF. The chain links TRBV5-1 to TRBJ2-1; a weak D match, TRBD1 (6 bases). Per germline, CDR1 SGHRS and CDR2 YFSETQ. Trimming removed 7 bases from V and 5 bases from J, with 13 bases in between. The CDR3 is 13 amino acids.

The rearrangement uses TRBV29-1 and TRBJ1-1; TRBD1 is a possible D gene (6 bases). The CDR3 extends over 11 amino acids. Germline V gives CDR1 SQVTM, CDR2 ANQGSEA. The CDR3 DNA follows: TGCAGTACAGGGAGGAACACTGAAGCTTTCTTT. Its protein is CSTGRNTEAFF.

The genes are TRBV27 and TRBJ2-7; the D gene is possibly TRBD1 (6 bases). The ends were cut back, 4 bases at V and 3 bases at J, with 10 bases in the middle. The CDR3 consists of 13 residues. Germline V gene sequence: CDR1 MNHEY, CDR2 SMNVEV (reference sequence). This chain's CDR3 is CASSSGVDYEQYF. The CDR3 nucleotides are TGTGCCAGCAGTTCAGGGGTAGACTACGAGCAGTACTTC.

In nucleotides, the CDR3 is TGTGCCAGCAGCTTAGTTCCAGGGGTATCCTACGAGCAGTACTTC. Residues: CASSLVPGVSYEQYF. V and J are TRBV11-3 and TRBJ2-7; tentatively, D is TRBD1 (6 bases). Trimming pared 1 base from V and 1 base from J, leaving 11 bases between. This CDR3 has 15 residues. Germline V gene sequence: CDR1 SGHNT, CDR2 YENEEA.

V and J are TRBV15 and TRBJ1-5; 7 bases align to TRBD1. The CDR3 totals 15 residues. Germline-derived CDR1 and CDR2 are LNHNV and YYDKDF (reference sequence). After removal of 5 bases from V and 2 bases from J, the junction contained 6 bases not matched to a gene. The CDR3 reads CATSGPDRGNQPQHF. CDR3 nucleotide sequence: TGTGCCACCAGCGGACCCGACAGGGGCAATCAGCCCCAGCATTTT.